Below are 14 T cell receptor beta chains sequenced from a single sample in a study of blood T cell repertoires in COVID-19. The protocol was immunoSEQ multiplex PCR, while the TCRdb copy is restricted to in-frame clones and leaves out a portion. The table includes approximately 260,000 clones, about 87% detected once. Sequenced input: peripheral blood. Every receptor here comes from a woman aged 40 to 50 with acute or convalescent COVID-19.

The CDR3 loop reads CATSRYSSGAGTEAFF. The CDR3 DNA follows: TGTGCCACCAGCAGGTATTCGTCAGGGGCGGGCACTGAAGCTTTCTTT. V and J are TRBV15 and TRBJ1-1; D may be TRBD1 (6 bases). There are 16 residues in the CDR3. The germline V gene encodes CDR1 LNHNV and CDR2 YYDKDF (reference sequence). The V end was cut by 3 bases, the J end by 4 bases, with 18 bases between. Full variable domain (missing parts from reference TRBV15 and TRBJ1-1): DAMVIQNPRYQVTQFGKPVTLSCSQTLNHNVMYWYQQKSSQAPKLLFHYYDKDFNNEADTPDNFQSRRPNTSFCFLDIRSPGLGDTAMYLCATSRYSSGAGTEAFFGQGTRLTVV.

V and J are TRBV18 and TRBJ1-3, with D perhaps matching TRBD1 (5 bases). From germline, CDR1 is KGHSH and CDR2 LQKENI. Between the trimmed V and J ends, which lost 1 base and 0 bases, there was a span of 13 bases. The length of the CDR3 is 17 residues. CDR3 region: CASSPQPTVSSGNTIYF. The DNA of the CDR3 is TGTGCCAGCTCACCACAACCGACAGTGAGCTCTGGAAACACCATATATTTT. Complete variable domain (other parts from reference TRBV18 and TRBJ1-3): NAGVMQNPRHLVRRRGQEARLRCSPMKGHSHVYWYRQLPEEGLKFMVYLQKENIIDESGMPKERFSAEFPKEGPSILRIQQVVRGDSAAYFCASSPQPTVSSGNTIYFGEGSWLTVV.

This chain links TRBV19 with TRBJ1-2, with D perhaps TRBD1 (5 bases). Per germline, CDR1 LNHDA and CDR2 SQIVND (reference sequence). There are 14 residues in the CDR3. Trimming pared 7 bases from V and 8 bases from J, leaving 20 bases between. This chain's CDR3 is CASTPGEGMRGYTF. The DNA of the CDR3 is TGTGCCAGTACCCCGGGGGAGGGGATGAGAGGCTACACCTTC.

The genes are TRBV7-8 and TRBJ1-4; no firm D call. Germline CDR1 reads SGHVS; CDR2 reads FQNEAQ. Trimming removed 1 base from V and 4 bases from J, with 16 bases in between. CDR3 size: 17 residues. This CDR3 is CASSLVGYGSINEKLFF. CDR3 bases: TGTGCCAGCAGCTTAGTTGGTTATGGGAGCATTAATGAAAAACTGTTTTTT.

The V call is TRBV6-2 or TRBV6-3, the J call TRBJ1-2; tentatively, D is TRBD1 (5 bases). CDR3 length: 15 residues. Germline loops: CDR1 MNHEY, CDR2 SVGEGT. The ends were cut back, 4 bases at V and 5 bases at J, with 17 bases in the middle. The CDR3 sequence: CASSSPRQGQYGYTF. DNA of the CDR3: TGTGCCAGCAGTTCCCCCCGTCAGGGCCAGTATGGCTACACCTTC.

This clone was picked up one time. The V call is TRBV3-1 (or the pseudogene TRBV3-2), the J call TRBJ1-1; 9 bases are shared with TRBD1. Trimming removed 4 bases from V and 11 bases from J; junction bases left unmatched: 26. CDR1 and CDR2 from the germline V gene are LGHDT and YNNKEL (reference sequence). CDR3 length: 19 residues. The CDR3: CASSPLDRGGSLGVVGAFF. CDR3 sequence (DNA): TGTGCCAGCAGCCCCCTGGACAGGGGCGGGTCTCTCGGGGTGGTGGGGGCTTTCTTT.

DNA for the CDR3: TGTGCCAGCAGGCAGGGGGCTGAAGCTTTCTTT. This encodes CASRQGAEAFF. The chain combines TRBV3-1 (or the pseudogene TRBV3-2) with TRBJ1-1, with 7 positions matching TRBD1. This CDR3 is 11 amino acids long. V shed 6 bases, J shed 6 bases, and the junction held 1 base outside the gene matches. CDR1 and CDR2 (germline): LGHDT, YNNKEL (reference sequence).

The chain joins TRBV18 to TRBJ1-2; TRBD1 is a possible D gene (5 bases). Germline V gene sequence: CDR1 KGHSH, CDR2 LQKENI. Trimming removed 1 base at V and 2 bases at J, with 20 bases between. The CDR3 spans 18 residues. The CDR3 loop reads CASSPRSDPRAPNYGYTF. The CDR3 nucleotides read TGTGCCAGCTCACCACGTTCAGACCCCAGGGCCCCGAACTATGGCTACACCTTC.

This clone was seen a few times. The chain uses TRBV18 and TRBJ1-6, with TRBD1 matching 8 bases. The germline V gene has CDR1 KGHSH and CDR2 LQKENI. The trim removed 3 bases at V and 7 bases at J, leaving 5 bases unmatched. CDR3 size: 15 residues. CDR3 protein: CASSPDRATNSPLHF. The DNA for the CDR3 is TGTGCCAGCTCACCGGACAGGGCCACCAATTCACCCCTCCACTTT.

The V gene is TRBV19, the J gene TRBJ2-4, with D perhaps matching TRBD1 (6 bases). Trimming removed 9 bases at V and 7 bases at J, with 13 bases between. The CDR3 consists of 12 residues. The germline CDR1 and CDR2 sequences are LNHDA and SQIVND (reference sequence). The CDR3 loop is CASDGGGNIQYF. The CDR3 DNA reads as TGTGCCAGCGATGGGGGCGGGAACATTCAGTACTTC.

The chain recombines TRBV27 with TRBJ1-1; 7 bases align to TRBD1. Germline V gene data show CDR1 as MNHEY and CDR2 as SMNVEV (reference sequence). V trimming: 6 bases; J trimming: 1 base; junction bases outside the gene matches: 8. This CDR3 comprises 15 residues. DNA for the CDR3: TGTGCCAGCAGACTCCCGGGACAGCCGAACACTGAAGCTTTCTTT. Its protein is CASRLPGQPNTEAFF.

This rearrangement joins TRBV27 to TRBJ2-3, with TRBD2 as a possible D gene (7 bases). The CDR3 length is 14 residues. V lost 5 bases and J 8 bases, leaving 17 bases between the germline ends. The germline V gene encodes CDR1 MNHEY and CDR2 SMNVEV (reference sequence). This CDR3 reads CASSPTGGLGTQYF. DNA of the CDR3: TGTGCCAGCAGTCCCACGGGGGGCCTGGGTACGCAGTATTTT.

V is TRBV5-1 and J is TRBJ2-3, with 7 nucleotides matching TRBD2. After removal of 6 bases from V and 0 bases from J, the junction contained 7 bases not matched to a gene. The germline CDR1 and CDR2 sequences are SGHRS and YFSETQ. CDR3 length: 15 amino acids. The CDR3 nucleotides read TGCGCCAGCACCTGGGAGGGGCTAAGCACAGATACGCAGTATTTT. This encodes CASTWEGLSTDTQYF.

The chain combines TRBV7-9 with TRBJ2-7; 9 positions match TRBD1. Germline CDR1 reads SEHNR; CDR2 reads FQNEAQ (reference sequence). The CDR3 covers 16 residues. Trimming at V came to 5 bases and at J to 5 bases, leaving 13 bases not matched to a gene. The CDR3 is CASSRSGTGPYNEQYV. The DNA of the CDR3 is TGTGCCAGCAGCCGATCCGGGACAGGGCCGTATAACGAGCAGTACGTC.